Following are 21 T cell receptor beta chains from one sample sequenced in a study of blood T cell repertoires in COVID-19. TCRdb keeps only in-frame clones here, not all; method: immunoSEQ multiplex PCR. The sample lists 110,000 to 150,000 clones; 65% to 85% were seen once. Material: peripheral blood. The origin of the receptors is a human donor in a cohort sampled during active COVID-19.

The V gene is TRBV24-1, the J gene TRBJ2-1, with D perhaps TRBD1 (6 bases). Germline V gene lookup returns CDR1 KGHDR and CDR2 SFDVKD. The CDR3 is 16 residues long. The germline V and J ends were trimmed by 4 bases and 0 bases, with 12 bases remaining between them. The CDR3 loop is CATSDPGHPSYNEQFF. In DNA form, the CDR3 reads TGTGCCACCAGTGACCCGGGACACCCCTCCTACAATGAGCAGTTCTTC.

The CDR3 nucleotides are TGTGCCAGCAGTCCCTCAGGGGGCTCGGTCCCCAACACTGAAGCTTTCTTT. This translates into CASSPSGGSVPNTEAFF. The rearrangement uses TRBV28 and TRBJ1-1, with TRBD1 identical over 8 bases. This CDR3 is built from 17 residues. The V gene end was trimmed by 5 bases and the J gene end by 2 bases; junction bases not matched to a gene: 13. CDR1 and CDR2 from the germline V gene are MDHEN and SYDVKM.

The table lists this clone with a count of one. This rearrangement joins TRBV28 to TRBJ2-7; 14 nucleotides match TRBD2. V lost 5 bases and J lost 3; bases outside the gene matches: 12. The germline CDR1 and CDR2 sequences are MDHEN and SYDVKM. The CDR3 runs 18 residues. CDR3 in amino acids: CASSLGTTSGGAGYEQYF. The CDR3 nucleotides are TGTGCCAGCAGTCTAGGAACGACTAGCGGGGGGGCAGGCTACGAGCAGTACTTC.

The rearrangement uses TRBV5-8 and TRBJ1-5, with D unclear. This CDR3 region has 14 residues. V was cut by 2 bases and J by 4 bases, with 10 bases left in between. Per the germline V gene, CDR1 is SGHTS and CDR2 is YDEGEE. CDR3 in DNA: TGTGCCAGCAGCTTACCGGGTCGAAATCAGCCCCAGCATTTT. Its translation is CASSLPGRNQPQHF.

The rearrangement uses TRBV7-2 and TRBJ2-1; 8 nucleotides match TRBD1. From germline, CDR1 is SGHTA and CDR2 FQGNSA. The CDR3 consists of 15 residues. The ends lost 2 bases at V and 4 bases at J; junction bases unmatched: 4. The CDR3, as DNA: TGTGCCAGCAGCTTACAGGGGGCCGTATACAATGAGCAGTTCTTC. Translating it yields CASSLQGAVYNEQFF. The variable domain in full, completed from reference TRBV7-2 and TRBJ2-1, reads GAGVSQSPSNKVTEKGKDVELRCDPISGHTALYWYRQSLGQGLEFLIYFQGNSAPDKSGLPSDRFSAERTGGSVSTLTIQRTQQEDSAVYLCASSLQGAVYNEQFFGPGTRLTVL.

The rearrangement joins TRBV12-3 or TRBV12-4 to TRBJ1-1, with no clear D. The CDR3 spans 11 residues. The V gene lost 6 bases and the J gene lost 10 bases, with 12 bases spanning the gap. The CDR3 sequence is CASSRAAGAFF. CDR3 bases: TGTGCCAGCAGCCGGGCCGCGGGAGCTTTCTTT.

V gene TRBV5-6 combines with J gene TRBJ2-7; D perhaps matches TRBD1 (6 bases). Germline V lookup: CDR1 SGHDT, CDR2 YYEEEE. Trimming removed 4 bases at V and 2 bases at J, with 16 bases between. This CDR3 is built from 15 residues. CDR3 in amino acids: CASSRWGRGAYEQYF. The CDR3 DNA reads as TGTGCCAGCAGCCGGTGGGGCAGGGGCGCCTACGAGCAGTACTTC.

The chain employs TRBV2 and TRBJ2-3, with 12 bases matching TRBD2. The CDR3 contains 16 residues. Germline V gene sequence: CDR1 SNHLY, CDR2 FYNNEI. V shed 7 bases and J 5 bases; nucleotides not matched to a gene: 10. In DNA form, the CDR3 reads TGTGCCAGCAAGACTAGCGGGGGAAATTTTGGAGATACGCAGTATTTT. It is translated as CASKTSGGNFGDTQYF.

J is TRBJ1-2 and V is TRBV5-6; D not certain. Germline V lookup: CDR1 SGHDT, CDR2 YYEEEE. The CDR3 totals 15 residues. Trimming removed 0 bases from V and 0 bases from J, with 9 bases in between. CDR3 sequence (DNA): TGTGCCAGCAGCTTGGCCGGCGGCACTAACTATGGCTACACCTTC. Its translation is CASSLAGGTNYGYTF.

The gene calls are TRBV2 and TRBJ1-2, with TRBD1 matching over 7 bases. CDR1 and CDR2 from the germline V gene are SNHLY and FYNNEI. The CDR3 covers 13 residues. V trimming: 11 bases; J trimming: 4 bases; junction bases outside the gene matches: 10. The CDR3 loop reads CAGKSRTGYGYTF. CDR3 nucleotide sequence: TGTGCCGGCAAGTCCCGGACAGGCTATGGCTACACCTTC.

V gene TRBV18 combines with J gene TRBJ1-5; TRBD1 aligns across 9 bases. Germline V lookup: CDR1 KGHSH, CDR2 LQKENI. V shed 4 bases, J shed 4 bases, and the junction held 5 bases outside the gene matches. This CDR3 region has 15 residues. The CDR3 bases are TGTGCCAGCTCACAACCGGGACAGGGTAATCAGCCCCAGCATTTT. It yields the protein CASSQPGQGNQPQHF.

In DNA form, the CDR3 reads TGTGCCAGCAGCCACGGGGGACCCGAGCAGTACTTC. Encoded protein: CASSHGGPEQYF. The chain is built from TRBV14 and TRBJ2-7; tentatively, D is TRBD2 (6 bases). There are 12 residues in the CDR3. Germline CDR1 SGHDN, CDR2 FVKESK. The V end was cut by 3 bases, the J end by 6 bases, with 9 bases between.

The chain employs TRBV3-1 (or the pseudogene TRBV3-2) and TRBJ1-6; a possible D gene is TRBD1 (6 bases). Trimming pared 4 bases from V and 2 bases from J, leaving 9 bases between. The CDR3 spans 15 residues. Germline CDR1 LGHDT, CDR2 YNNKEL (reference sequence). For the CDR3, the DNA is TGTGCCAGCAGCCTTGGACAGCCCTATAATTCACCCCTCCACTTT. Its protein product is CASSLGQPYNSPLHF.

The chain joins TRBV5-1 to TRBJ1-2; D is unresolved. V lost 4 bases and J 7 bases, leaving 17 bases between the germline ends. Germline CDR1 reads SGHRS; CDR2 reads YFSETQ. This CDR3 spans 14 amino acids. The CDR3 is CASSHTTEPGGYTF. CDR3 bases: TGCGCCAGCAGCCATACGACCGAGCCGGGTGGCTACACCTTC.

The V gene is TRBV5-4, the J gene TRBJ2-3; 16 bases are shared with TRBD2. J gave up 3 bases and V 3 bases, and 10 bases lay outside the gene matches. The CDR3 totals 19 residues. Germline V lookup: CDR1 SGHNT, CDR2 YYREEE (reference sequence). This chain's CDR3 is CASSSGTSGGARGTDTQYF. DNA for the CDR3: TGTGCCAGCAGCTCGGGGACTAGCGGGGGGGCCCGGGGGACAGATACGCAGTATTTT.

This chain links TRBV2 with TRBJ2-1; weak D call: TRBD2 (5 bases). CDR3 length: 12 residues. CDR1 is SNHLY, CDR2 FYNNEI, per germline. The V and J ends lost 2 bases and 14 bases respectively, with 13 bases between them. For the CDR3, the DNA is TGTGCCAGCAGTGAATACCCGGGATCGGAGTTCTTC. Translation gives CASSEYPGSEFF.

The chain employs TRBV14 and TRBJ1-1; possibly TRBD1 for D (6 bases). The CDR3 length is 15 residues. In germline, CDR1 is SGHDN, CDR2 FVKESK. V lost 5 bases and J 5 bases, leaving 18 bases between the germline ends. CDR3 coding DNA: TGTGCCAGCAGCTCGGTACAGGGTTTACAGACTGAAGCTTTCTTT. Protein product: CASSSVQGLQTEAFF. The variable domain in full, with the rest retrieved from reference TRBV14 and TRBJ1-1, is EAGVTQFPSHSVIEKGQTVTLRCDPISGHDNLYWYRRVMGKEIKFLLHFVKESKQDESGMPNNRFLAERTGGTYSTLKVQPAELEDSGVYFCASSSVQGLQTEAFFGQGTRLTVV.

V and J are TRBV5-1 and TRBJ2-3; 7 nucleotides align to TRBD2. CDR1 and CDR2 from the germline V gene are SGHRS and YFSETQ. Trimming removed 0 bases from V and 3 bases from J; junction bases left unmatched: 10. The CDR3 runs to 17 residues. The CDR3: CASSLAGGGVRTDTQYF. DNA for the CDR3: TGCGCCAGCAGCTTGGCCGGGGGAGGGGTTAGGACAGATACGCAGTATTTT. The full variable domain, rest sourced from reference TRBV5-1 and TRBJ2-3, is KAGVTQTPRYLIKTRGQQVTLSCSPISGHRSVSWYQQTPGQGLQFLFEYFSETQRNKGNFPGRFSGRQFSNSRSEMNVSTLELGDSALYLCASSLAGGGVRTDTQYFGPGTRLTVL.

The J gene is TRBJ2-7, the V gene TRBV7-3; 9 bases align to TRBD1. V shed 4 bases, J shed 7 bases, and the junction held 14 bases outside the gene matches. Germline values: CDR1 SGHTA, CDR2 FQGTGA. The CDR3 loop spans 16 amino acids. The CDR3 DNA is TGTGCCAGCAGCTCAACTACCGGGACAGGGACGAGGGAGCAGTACTTC. As protein: CASSSTTGTGTREQYF.

Only one count was recorded for this clone. J is TRBJ2-2 and V is TRBV10-3; possible D gene TRBD1, 5 bases. V shed 7 bases and J shed 3 bases, with 12 bases lying between them. Germline assignment: CDR1 ENHRY and CDR2 SYGVKD. The CDR3 loop spans 14 amino acids. The CDR3 loop is CAITPDTYTGELFF. The CDR3 DNA reads TGTGCCATCACCCCGGACACTTACACCGGGGAGCTGTTTTTT.

The genes are TRBV7-9 and TRBJ2-5; TRBD1 matches 11 bases. Germline V gives CDR1 SEHNR, CDR2 FQNEAQ (reference sequence). The V and J ends lost 3 bases and 5 bases, in that order; junction bases with no gene match: 8. The CDR3 contains 16 residues. The CDR3 sequence is CASSLGTGGSWETQYF. CDR3 nucleotides: TGTGCCAGCAGCTTGGGGACAGGGGGATCCTGGGAGACCCAGTACTTC.